This T cell receptor (beta chain) derives from a study of blood T cell repertoires in COVID-19 (dated by TCRdb to about 2020). As for the study more broadly: Samples covering the acute and convalescent phases of COVID-19 were provided by collaborators in the United States, Italy and Spain. Where available, HLA class I and class II types were obtained from metadata supplied by the sample provider rather than from assay-based typing. The repertoires were released in a freely available public database intended as a resource for research on the immune response to SARS-CoV-2. The samples were drawn from the first 160 participants of the ongoing ImmuneRACE study and from 1,254 subjects provided by 6 global collaborators. Subjects who had been exposed to COVID-19, were actively infected with it, or had recovered from it provided the deeply sampled blood TCRbeta repertoires that made up the dataset. Sample metadata almost always included a de-identified subject ID, COVID-19 status, age in years and sex. The material from the prospective study consisted of cDNA or gDNA derived from T cells, B-cell-depleted T cells, or PBMCs. On the study overall, not on this receptor specifically: The amount of clinical and demographic metadata varied by source and participant and was provided uncurated.

Participants in the prospective study were enrolled through a virtual design, were aged roughly 18 to 90 years, and lived in approximately 25 United States geographic areas. Cohort assignment in the prospective study relied on participant-reported clinical history from a screening survey and a study questionnaire. For ImmuneRACE Cohort 3, a participant was defined as recovered based on two consecutive negative NP/OP PCR tests, clearance by a healthcare professional, or resolution of symptoms. Each participant in the prospective study had whole blood, serum and a nasopharyngeal or oropharyngeal swab collected by mobile phlebotomists. Participants in the prospective study had the option to provide additional blood draws and questionnaires over an approximately 2-month period. Blood samples from the prospective study were shipped frozen or at room temperature prior to DNA extraction. As to this clone: Its specific antigen is unknown. Base qualities are not at hand, and no much larger clone is one base apart.

The germline V gene gives CDR1 as MGHDK and CDR2 as SYGVNS. V and J are truncated by 4 bases and 6 bases respectively, leaving an intervening sequence of 10 bases. The CDR3, from cysteine to phenylalanine, totals 12 residues. The entry retains the CDR3 DNA only, 36 bases that are in frame from base 1. The immunoSEQ Assay, a bias-controlled multiplex PCR, was used to amplify TCRbeta CDR3 regions from genomic DNA. The authors' pipeline ran thus. The number of nucleated cells in each sample was estimated from the amplification of reference gene primers within the assay. Sequence reads were collapsed and filtered to measure the absolute abundance of every unique TCRbeta CDR3 rearrangement. For each sample, productive Simpson clonality was calculated as the square root of Simpson's diversity index over productive rearrangements. Imported from immuneACCESS, the table was reduced by TCRdb to in-frame sequences with V and J called. These copies leave out some clones; in studies compared against another copy, an unresolved V gene accounts for under half, and the cause of the remainder is not known. The V and J calls and the clone size are those of that table, but D and trimming were determined from the DNA. Recorded for this sample are some 500,000 clones; approximately 87% of them occurred a single time. The top ten constitute approximately 1.8% of the sample.

The receptor comes from a woman between 35 and 50 years old who had recovered from COVID-19. The sequenced sample was PBMCs or T cells enriched from blood (not recorded which). Recombination linked TRBV25-1 to TRBJ2-7; a tentative D match to TRBD1 spans 5 bases. The DNA reads TGTGCCAGCAGTGTGACAGTGTGCGAGCAGTACTTC. Translated, this is CASSVTVCEQYF.